This T cell receptor (beta chain) was sequenced in a study of post-analysis software for immune sequencing data. This clonotype occurred a few times. Its specificity is not known. Incorporated into the TCR beta cDNA libraries were unique molecular identifiers, which served to reduce PCR and sequencing biases. MiXCR, applied by TCRdb to the PCR reads, yields one record per CDR3 protein. The sample lists 700,000 to 900,000 distinct CDR3 sequences, about 45% occurring once. Study-wide points: Several TRBV segments occurring more often in patients than controls included TRBV5-6, TRBV5-1 and TRBV20-1. Compared against controls, patients with multiple sclerosis displayed significantly lower normalized Chao1 diversity. Strong co-clustering by F measure was seen for same-batch samples.

This CDR3 has 18 amino acids. V was clipped by 2 bases and J by 3 bases, with 21 bases between them. Germline lookup yields CDR1 ENHRY and CDR2 SYGVKD. The rearrangement links TRBV10-3 to TRBJ2-3, with a tentative D call TRBD2 (6 bases). Sequencing was performed on blood. The source is a girl aged 10 to 17 with multiple sclerosis. The DNA of the CDR3 is TGTGCCATCAGTGAGCCGAGCCTCCCTAGCGAGGAAACAGATACGCAGTATTTT. Encoded protein: CAISEPSLPSEETDTQYF.